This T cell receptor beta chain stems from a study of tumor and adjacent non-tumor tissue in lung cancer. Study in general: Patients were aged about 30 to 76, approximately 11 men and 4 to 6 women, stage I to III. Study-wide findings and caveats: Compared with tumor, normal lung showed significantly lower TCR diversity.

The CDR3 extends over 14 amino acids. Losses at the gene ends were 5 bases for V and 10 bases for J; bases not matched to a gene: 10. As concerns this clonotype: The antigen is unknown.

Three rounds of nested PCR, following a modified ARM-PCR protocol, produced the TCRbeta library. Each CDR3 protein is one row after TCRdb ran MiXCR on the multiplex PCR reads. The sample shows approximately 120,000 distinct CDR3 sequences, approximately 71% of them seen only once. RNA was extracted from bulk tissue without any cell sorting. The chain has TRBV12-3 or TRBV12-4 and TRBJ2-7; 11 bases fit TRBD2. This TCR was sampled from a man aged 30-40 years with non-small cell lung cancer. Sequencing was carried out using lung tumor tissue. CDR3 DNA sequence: TGTGCCAGCAGTGGGACTAGCGGAGGGCGCGAACAGTACTTC. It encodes CASSGTSGGREQYF.